Following are 22 T cell receptor beta chains from one sample sequenced in a study of somatic mutations in cytotoxic T cells in rheumatoid arthritis. Repertoires were generated with immunoSEQ multiplex PCR, while TCRdb's copy carries only in-frame clones and drops some. The sample shows about 8,600 clones, over 70% of them seen only once. Sequencing was performed on CD8+ T cells sorted from blood. These receptor sequences come from a woman aged 45 to 65 in good health.

CDR3 nucleotides: TGTGCCAGCAGCTGGGGGACAGGGGGAGGGTTAGGGCAGTTCTTC. Translation gives CASSWGTGGGLGQFF. This chain joins TRBV5-6 and TRBJ2-1; 11 bases align to TRBD1. V lost 3 bases and J lost 12; bases outside the gene matches: 11. Germline V gene sequence: CDR1 SGHDT, CDR2 YYEEEE. The CDR3 has 15 residues.

A remark on this clone: Other DNA sequences in the same sample also yield this CDR3. This chain connects TRBV7-3 to TRBJ2-1; 8 nucleotides agree with TRBD1. Germline assignment: CDR1 SGHTA and CDR2 FQGTGA. There are 15 residues in the CDR3. With V trimmed by 4 bases and J by 4 bases, 6 bases remained unmatched. The CDR3 reads CASSSGTGVYNEQFF. The CDR3 DNA sequence: TGTGCCAGCAGCTCCGGGACAGGAGTTTACAATGAGCAGTTCTTC.

The chain is built from TRBV19 and TRBJ2-5, with TRBD1 identical over 9 bases. In germline, CDR1 is LNHDA, CDR2 SQIVND (reference sequence). The CDR3 is made up of 16 amino acids. J was trimmed by 5 bases and V by 5 bases; bases with no gene match: 12. Written as DNA, the CDR3 is TGTGCCAGTAGTCCCAGGGACAGGGTGGGTAAGGAGACCCAGTACTTC. It encodes CASSPRDRVGKETQYF.

This chain connects TRBV23-1 to TRBJ1-1; 8 bases fit TRBD1. TRBV23-1 is an ORF, with its function uncertain. CDR3 length: 14 residues. V dropped 0 bases and J dropped 7; count of bases not matched to a gene: 4. CDR3 sequence: CASSQSTGAYEAFF. DNA for the CDR3: TGCGCCAGCAGTCAATCGACAGGGGCTTATGAAGCTTTCTTT.

Within the sample, this clone is large. The CDR3 protein is CASSLADRGLDEQYF. DNA of the CDR3: TGTGCCAGCAGCTTAGCGGATCGGGGACTCGACGAGCAGTACTTC. This chain uses TRBV7-6 with TRBJ2-7; perhaps TRBD2 as D (6 bases). The CDR3 totals 15 residues. V lost 0 bases, J lost 5 bases, and 14 bases lay in between. CDR1 and CDR2 from the germline V gene are SGHVS and FNYEAQ.

This clone was seen only a few times. V gene TRBV6-5 combines with J gene TRBJ1-1; no reliable D call. The CDR3 has 11 residues. CDR1 and CDR2 (germline): MNHEY, SVGAGI. V was pared by 7 bases and J by 8 bases, with 11 bases between. The CDR3: CASISFPEAFF. DNA for the CDR3: TGTGCCAGCATATCCTTTCCCGAAGCTTTCTTT.

The chain recombines TRBV11-2 with TRBJ2-1; D is possibly TRBD2 (6 bases). V dropped 1 base and J dropped 9 bases, with 13 bases sitting between them. This CDR3 is 14 amino acids long. CDR1 is SGHAT, CDR2 FQNNGV, per germline. The CDR3 DNA reads as TGTGCCAGCAGCTTAGCGGGGGAAGGGACTGAGCAGTTCTTC. It is translated as CASSLAGEGTEQFF.

This clone was observed a handful of times. The chain couples TRBV2 to TRBJ1-2; D unresolved. Germline assignment: CDR1 SNHLY and CDR2 FYNNEI. The germline V and J ends were trimmed by 0 bases and 2 bases, with 7 bases remaining between them. There are 14 residues in the CDR3. Written as DNA, the CDR3 is TGTGCCAGCAGTGAAGCGCTACAGAACTATGGCTACACCTTC. Translated: CASSEALQNYGYTF.

The chain is built from TRBV6-5 and TRBJ2-2; a weak D match, TRBD1 (5 bases). Trimming cost V 2 bases and J 2 bases, with 12 bases left between them. The CDR3 is 16 amino acids. Per the germline V gene, CDR1 is MNHEY and CDR2 is SVGAGI. In nucleotides, the CDR3 is TGTGCCAGCAGTTACGCGGCAGGGTCTAACACCGGGGAGCTGTTTTTT. This gives the protein CASSYAAGSNTGELFF.

The V gene is TRBV5-1, the J gene TRBJ2-7; 10 bases align to TRBD1. Germline CDR1 and CDR2: SGHRS and YFSETQ. The CDR3 runs to 16 residues. The V and J ends lost 7 bases and 4 bases, in that order; junction bases with no gene match: 14. DNA for the CDR3: TGCGCCAGCTCCAGAGGGAGGGACAGGGGTCCGTACGAGCAGTACTTC. Its protein product is CASSRGRDRGPYEQYF. Full variable domain (rest looked up from reference TRBV5-1 and TRBJ2-7): KAGVTQTPRYLIKTRGQQVTLSCSPISGHRSVSWYQQTPGQGLQFLFEYFSETQRNKGNFPGRFSGRQFSNSRSEMNVSTLELGDSALYLCASSRGRDRGPYEQYFGPGTRLTVT.

The chain carries TRBV27 and TRBJ2-7, with D uncertain. This CDR3 region has 14 residues. Germline V gives CDR1 MNHEY, CDR2 SMNVEV (reference sequence). The V gene lost 3 bases and the J gene lost 4 bases, with 13 bases spanning the gap. DNA for the CDR3: TGTGCCAGCAGTTTGGCAGGAACTGTTTACGAGCAGTACTTC. Amino acid sequence: CASSLAGTVYEQYF.

In its sample, this clone is medium-sized. The chain carries TRBV28 and TRBJ1-1; 9 bases fit TRBD1. The J segment lost 8 bases and the V segment lost 4 bases, leaving 5 bases of the junction unmatched. The CDR3 totals 13 residues. Per germline, CDR1 MDHEN and CDR2 SYDVKM. Here the CDR3 DNA reads TGTGCCAGCAGTTCCCCGACAGGGGGGGAAGCTTTCTTT. It specifies CASSSPTGGEAFF.

This clone is termed medium-sized. J is TRBJ1-1 and V is TRBV4-1, with D unclear. From germline, CDR1 is MGHRA and CDR2 YSYEKL. Trimming shortened V by 6 bases and J by 1 base, and 9 bases separated the two germline ends. The length of the CDR3 is 13 residues. The CDR3 DNA is TGCGCCAGCAGGAGGACTGAGAACACTGAAGCTTTCTTT. Protein sequence: CASRRTENTEAFF.

The chain carries TRBV28 and TRBJ2-1; D remains unclear. Germline-derived CDR1 and CDR2 are MDHEN and SYDVKM. There are 14 residues in the CDR3. The V end lost 5 bases, the J end lost 6 bases, and 14 bases lay between the germline ends. CDR3 in amino acids: CASSAGYRRNEQFF. CDR3 nucleotide sequence: TGTGCCAGCAGTGCAGGATATCGTCGCAATGAGCAGTTCTTC.

This clone was found a few times. The chain has TRBV6-1 and TRBJ1-1; D may be TRBD1 (6 bases). The CDR3 covers 14 residues. The germline V gene has CDR1 MNHNS and CDR2 SASEGT. V lost 2 bases, J lost 10 bases, and 17 bases lay in between. The CDR3 region is CASSESRGAVVAFF. In DNA, the CDR3 is TGTGCCAGCAGTGAATCCAGGGGAGCTGTGGTAGCTTTCTTT.

This chain connects TRBV7-9 to TRBJ2-7; the D gene is possibly TRBD2 (5 bases). V dropped 7 bases and J dropped 2 bases, with 12 bases sitting between them. Per germline, CDR1 SEHNR and CDR2 FQNEAQ (reference sequence). CDR3 length equals 13 residues. In DNA form, the CDR3 reads TGTGCCAGCACCTCCGGGATCCCCTACGAGCAGTACTTC. This sequence encodes CASTSGIPYEQYF.

CDR3 amino acids: CASSFPLDSPSNYGYTF. CDR3 bases: TGCGCCAGCAGCTTTCCCCTGGACAGCCCGTCTAACTATGGCTACACCTTC. V gene TRBV5-1 combines with J gene TRBJ1-2; TRBD1 might be the D (6 bases). The CDR3 loop spans 17 amino acids. The V end lost 2 bases, the J end lost 0 bases, and 17 bases lay between the germline ends. Germline V gene data show CDR1 as SGHRS and CDR2 as YFSETQ. Filled out from reference TRBV5-1 and TRBJ1-2, the complete variable domain reads KAGVTQTPRYLIKTRGQQVTLSCSPISGHRSVSWYQQTPGQGLQFLFEYFSETQRNKGNFPGRFSGRQFSNSRSEMNVSTLELGDSALYLCASSFPLDSPSNYGYTFGSGTRLTVV.

The V and J genes are TRBV5-1 and TRBJ2-1; TRBD1 aligns across 8 bases. CDR1 is SGHRS and CDR2 is YFSETQ in the germline V gene. J lost 8 bases, V lost 1 base, and 11 bases had no gene match. The CDR3 consists of 16 residues. CDR3 sequence reads: CASSLYPGGRKDEQFF. CDR3 bases: TGCGCCAGCAGCTTGTATCCAGGGGGCCGAAAAGATGAGCAGTTCTTC.

The chain has TRBV30 and TRBJ2-7; TRBD2 might be the D (5 bases). CDR1 and CDR2 from the germline V gene are GTSNPN and SVGIG (reference sequence). V lost 0 bases, J lost 6 bases, and 12 bases lay in between. This CDR3 spans 13 amino acids. The CDR3 here is CAWSVDSGSEQYF. The CDR3 coding sequence is TGTGCCTGGAGTGTAGATTCGGGGTCCGAGCAGTACTTC.

The J gene is TRBJ2-7, the V gene TRBV15; possible D gene TRBD2, 6 bases. V lost 4 bases, J lost 6 bases, and 19 bases lay in between. The germline gives CDR1 LNHNV, CDR2 YYDKDF (reference sequence). This CDR3 is built from 15 residues. The CDR3, as DNA: TGTGCCACCAGCACTACCGGGAGCTTCAGTGGCGAGCAGTACTTC. Its protein is CATSTTGSFSGEQYF.

This chain joins TRBV5-8 and TRBJ2-7; weak D call: TRBD2 (5 bases). The CDR3 spans 12 residues. V was cut by 4 bases and J by 5 bases, with 10 bases left in between. Germline-derived CDR1 and CDR2 are SGHTS and YDEGEE. The CDR3 region has the DNA TGTGCCAGCAGCGGCCGAGCGGACGAGCAGTACTTC. Translation gives CASSGRADEQYF.

The chain couples TRBV7-2 to TRBJ2-1, with 7 nucleotides matching TRBD2. The CDR3 runs 15 residues. V shed 4 bases and J 4 bases; nucleotides not matched to a gene: 7. The germline V gene has CDR1 SGHTA and CDR2 FQGNSA. CDR3 nucleotide sequence: TGTGCCAGCAGCTCCAGGGAGGGCCCGTACAATGAGCAGTTCTTC. Its translation: CASSSREGPYNEQFF. The full variable domain, in which reference TRBV7-2 and TRBJ2-1 provide the parts outside the CDR3, is GAGVSQSPSNKVTEKGKDVELRCDPISGHTALYWYRQSLGQGLEFLIYFQGNSAPDKSGLPSDRFSAERTGGSVSTLTIQRTQQEDSAVYLCASSSREGPYNEQFFGPGTRLTVL.